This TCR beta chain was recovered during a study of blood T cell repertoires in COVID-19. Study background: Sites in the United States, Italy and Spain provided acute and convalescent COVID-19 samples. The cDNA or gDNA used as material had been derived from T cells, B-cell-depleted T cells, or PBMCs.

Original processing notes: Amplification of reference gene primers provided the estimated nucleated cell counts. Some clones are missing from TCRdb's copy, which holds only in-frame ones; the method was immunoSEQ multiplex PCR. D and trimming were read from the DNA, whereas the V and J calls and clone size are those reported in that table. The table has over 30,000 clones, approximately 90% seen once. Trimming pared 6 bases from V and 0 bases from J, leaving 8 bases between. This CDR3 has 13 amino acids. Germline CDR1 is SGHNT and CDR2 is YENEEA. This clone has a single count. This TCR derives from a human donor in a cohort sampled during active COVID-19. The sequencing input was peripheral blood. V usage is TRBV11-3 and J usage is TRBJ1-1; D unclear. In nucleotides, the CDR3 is TGTGCCAGCAGTAAGCGCATGAACACTGAAGCTTTCTTT. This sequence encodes CASSKRMNTEAFF.